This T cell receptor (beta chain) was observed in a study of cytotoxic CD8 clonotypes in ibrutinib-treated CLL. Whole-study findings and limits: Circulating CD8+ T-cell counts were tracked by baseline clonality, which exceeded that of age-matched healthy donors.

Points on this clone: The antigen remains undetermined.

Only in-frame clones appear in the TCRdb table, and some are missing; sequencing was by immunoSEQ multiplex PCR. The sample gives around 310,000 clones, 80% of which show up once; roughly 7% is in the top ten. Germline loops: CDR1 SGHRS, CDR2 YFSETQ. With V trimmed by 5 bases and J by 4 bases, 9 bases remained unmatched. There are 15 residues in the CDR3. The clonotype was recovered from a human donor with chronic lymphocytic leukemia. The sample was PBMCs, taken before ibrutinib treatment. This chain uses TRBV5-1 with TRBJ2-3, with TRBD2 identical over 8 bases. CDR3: CASSLTSDPADTQYF. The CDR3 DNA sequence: TGCGCCAGCAGTCTGACTAGCGACCCCGCAGATACGCAGTATTTT. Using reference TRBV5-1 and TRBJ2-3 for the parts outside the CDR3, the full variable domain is KAGVTQTPRYLIKTRGQQVTLSCSPISGHRSVSWYQQTPGQGLQFLFEYFSETQRNKGNFPGRFSGRQFSNSRSEMNVSTLELGDSALYLCASSLTSDPADTQYFGPGTRLTVL.